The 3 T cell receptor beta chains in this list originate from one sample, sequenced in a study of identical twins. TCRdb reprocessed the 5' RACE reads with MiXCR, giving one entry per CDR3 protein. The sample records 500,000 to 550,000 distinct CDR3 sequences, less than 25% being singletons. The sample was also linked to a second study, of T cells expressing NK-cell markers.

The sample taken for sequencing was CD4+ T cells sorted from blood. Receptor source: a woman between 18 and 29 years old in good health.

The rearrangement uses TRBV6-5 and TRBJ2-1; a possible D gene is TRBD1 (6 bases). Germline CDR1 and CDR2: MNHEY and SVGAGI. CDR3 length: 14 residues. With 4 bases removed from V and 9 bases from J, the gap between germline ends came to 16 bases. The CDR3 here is CASSSTTGYREQFF. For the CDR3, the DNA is TGTGCCAGCAGTTCCACGACAGGATACCGTGAGCAGTTCTTC.

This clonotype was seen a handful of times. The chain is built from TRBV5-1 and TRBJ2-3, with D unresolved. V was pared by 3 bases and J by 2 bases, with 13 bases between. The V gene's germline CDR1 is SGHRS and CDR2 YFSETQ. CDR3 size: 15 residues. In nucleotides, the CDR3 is TGCGCCAGCAGCTCGCGTCGGGCCGACACAGATACGCAGTATTTT. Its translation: CASSSRRADTDTQYF.

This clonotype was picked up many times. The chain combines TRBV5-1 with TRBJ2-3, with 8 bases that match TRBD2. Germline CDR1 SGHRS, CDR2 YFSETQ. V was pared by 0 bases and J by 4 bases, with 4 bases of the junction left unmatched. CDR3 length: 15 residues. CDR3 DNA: TGCGCCAGCAGCTTGGGAGCGGGAGTGTCAGATACGCAGTATTTT. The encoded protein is CASSLGAGVSDTQYF.